These T cell receptor beta chains were read from a single sample in a study of response to subunit inactivated influenza vaccine. TCRdb independently ran MiXCR on the RT-PCR reads; one entry per CDR3 protein. The table includes approximately 170,000 distinct CDR3 sequences, roughly an eighth detected once. The source was CD8+ T cells sorted from PBMCs, collected 4 to 6 days after vaccination. Source of these receptors: a man aged 45-65 years who received an inactivated influenza vaccine. Each CDR3 is given with its conserved first and last residue. The D gene is left open where the match is weak. Some rows have no size entry. The others give once, few or many, or a class for an expanded clone.

v_call	d_call	clone_size	j_call	cdr3_length	cdr3_nt	cdr3_aa
TRBV4-2	NA	NA	TRBJ1-2	13	TGTGCCAGCGGCCCCGAGTTCTCCGGGTGCTACACCTTC	CASGPEFSGCYTF
TRBV4-3	NA	few	TRBJ2-1	16	TGCGCCAGCAGCCCCGGACGGACTCGATACTACAATGAGCAGTTCTTC	CASSPGRTRYYNEQFF
TRBV12-3/TRBV12-4	NA	NA	TRBJ2-5	14	TGTGCCAGCAGTTTAGATATGACCCAAGAGACCCAGTACTTC	CASSLDMTQETQYF
TRBV6-5	NA	NA	TRBJ2-7	15	TGTGCCAGCAGTTACTTTGCGGACACACGCTACGAGCAGTACTTC	CASSYFADTRYEQYF
TRBV20-1	TRBD1	many	TRBJ2-7	13	TGCAGTGCTCGGGACAGGGGGGCCTACGAGCAGTACTTC	CSARDRGAYEQYF
TRBV5-1	NA	many	TRBJ1-1	13	TGCGCCAGCAGCAGGGGATTGAACACTGAAGCTTTCTTT	CASSRGLNTEAFF
TRBV4-3	TRBD1	many	TRBJ2-7	15	TGCGCCAGCAGCCAATTTCCGGGACAGGGGTACGAGCAGTACTTC	CASSQFPGQGYEQYF
TRBV4-2	NA	NA	TRBJ2-1	14	TGTGCCAGCAGCCAAGAGGGCTCCTACAATGAGCAGTTCTTC	CASSQEGSYNEQFF
TRBV27	NA	NA	TRBJ2-3	17	TGTGCCAGCAGTCCGCCTTTTGGTCGGGACTCCGCAGATACGCAGTATTTT	CASSPPFGRDSADTQYF
TRBV28	NA	many	TRBJ2-7	17	TGTGCCAGCACCTTTGGAGGCCTTCTACGGAGCCCCTACGAGCAGTACTTC	CASTFGGLLRSPYEQYF
TRBV10-3	TRBD1	few	TRBJ2-1	14	TGTGCCATCAGTGAGTCGGACAGGGCTGATGAGCAGTTCTTC	CAISESDRADEQFF
TRBV4-3	NA	NA	TRBJ2-2	15	TGCGCCAGCAGCCAAGATATCGGGCGGGCCGGGGAGCTGTTTTTT	CASSQDIGRAGELFF
TRBV30	NA	NA	TRBJ1-1	14	TGTGCCTGGAGTGTACGGAGGGAGACAGGTGAAGCTTTCTTT	CAWSVRRETGEAFF
TRBV27	NA	NA	TRBJ1-3	15	TGTGCCAGCAGTCAGGGGTTAAGCTCTGGAAACACCATATATTTT	CASSQGLSSGNTIYF
TRBV20-1	NA	NA	TRBJ2-7	14	TGCAGTGCACGTGGACGGCTAGGCGGCTACGAGCAGTACTTC	CSARGRLGGYEQYF
TRBV20-1	TRBD2	many	TRBJ2-1	15	TGCAGTGCTAGAGATCCTAGCGGGTTATACAATGAGCAGTTCTTC	CSARDPSGLYNEQFF
TRBV6-5	NA	NA	TRBJ2-1	11	TGTGCCAGCAGTTACTCCGGTGAGCAGTTCTTC	CASSYSGEQFF
TRBV10-3	TRBD2	NA	TRBJ2-7	13	TGTGCCATCAGTGAAGGACTAGCTTACGAGCAGTACTTC	CAISEGLAYEQYF
TRBV29-1	NA	few	TRBJ2-1	11	TGCAGCGTGGGGCTAAGCAATGAGCAGTTCTTC	CSVGLSNEQFF
TRBV28	NA	few	TRBJ2-7	12	TGTGCCAGCAGTCCCGGGCTCTCCGAGCAGTACTTC	CASSPGLSEQYF
TRBV4-2	TRBD2	NA	TRBJ2-7	17	TGTGCCAGCAGCCAAGATGGGATACTAGCGGGAGTCTACGAGCAGTACTTC	CASSQDGILAGVYEQYF
TRBV12-3/TRBV12-4	NA	few	TRBJ2-3	11	TGTGCCAGCAGTTCAGTGGATACGCAGTATTTT	CASSSVDTQYF
TRBV4-3	NA	NA	TRBJ2-7	14	TGCGCCAGCAGCCAAGCCAGGAGCTCCTACGAGCAGTACTTC	CASSQARSSYEQYF
TRBV6-2/TRBV6-3	TRBD2	few	TRBJ2-1	14	TGTGCCACCCAGGGCGGGGGGGCCCCCAATGAGCAGTTCTTC	CATQGGGAPNEQFF
TRBV20-1	NA	many	TRBJ2-1	15	TGCAGTCCCCTACCCGTCGGAGCGAGGACCTATGAGCAGTTCTTC	CSPLPVGARTYEQFF
TRBV9	TRBD1	few	TRBJ2-7	14	TGTGCCAGCAGCCCGTGGGACAGCTCCTACGAGCAGTACTTC	CASSPWDSSYEQYF
TRBV7-9	NA	few	TRBJ2-1	14	TGTGCCAGCAGCACGGGGACATACTACAATGAGCAGTTCTTC	CASSTGTYYNEQFF
TRBV14	NA	few	TRBJ2-1	14	TGTGCCAGCAGTGCGGAGGGGGGATACAATGAGCAGTTCTTC	CASSAEGGYNEQFF
TRBV13	NA	NA	TRBJ2-6	13	TGTGCCAGCAGCCACTCTGGGGCCAACGTCCTGACTTTC	CASSHSGANVLTF
TRBV12-3/TRBV12-4	NA	many	TRBJ2-1	14	TGTGCCAGCAGTTTTGAGGTTTCGGGGAATGAGCAGTTCTTC	CASSFEVSGNEQFF
TRBV28	TRBD1	many	TRBJ2-7	15	TGTGCCAGCAGTTCCCCCGGGACAGCCTCCTACGAGCAGTACTTC	CASSSPGTASYEQYF
TRBV2	NA	NA	TRBJ1-1	12	TGTGCCAGCAGTGATGGGGGATCGGAAGCTTTCTTT	CASSDGGSEAFF
TRBV12-3/TRBV12-4	NA	NA	TRBJ2-7	16	TGTGCCAGCAGCTTAGGACGGGACATATACTCCTACGAGCAGTACTTC	CASSLGRDIYSYEQYF
TRBV3-1	TRBD1	NA	TRBJ2-7	14	TGTGCCAGCAGCAAAACCGGGACAGGGCGCGAGCAGTACTTC	CASSKTGTGREQYF
TRBV2	TRBD2	many	TRBJ2-3	16	TGTGCCAGCAGTGAAGGGCTAGCGGCTAGCACAGATACGCAGTATTTT	CASSEGLAASTDTQYF
TRBV2	NA	few	TRBJ2-7	13	TGTGCCAGCGGGGTCCGACAACCCTACGAGCAGTACTTC	CASGVRQPYEQYF
TRBV7-8	NA	many	TRBJ2-3	14	TGTGCCAGCAGCTCCTCACCCCCGCAAGATACGCAGTATTTT	CASSSSPPQDTQYF
TRBV9	NA	NA	TRBJ2-7	14	TGTGCCAGCAGCGTAGCCCAGCGAGGCTACGAGCAGTACTTC	CASSVAQRGYEQYF
TRBV27	TRBD2	NA	TRBJ2-3	15	TGTGCCAGCAGTTTACTAGCGGGGAAGGCAGATACGCAGTATTTT	CASSLLAGKADTQYF
TRBV29-1	NA	NA	TRBJ2-7	12	TGCAGCGTTGATATAGGGCTTCAAGAGCAGTACTTC	CSVDIGLQEQYF
TRBV12-3/TRBV12-4	TRBD2	few	TRBJ2-7	17	TGTGCCAGCAGTTTATGGCTAGCGGGAACCGACTCCTACGAGCAGTACTTC	CASSLWLAGTDSYEQYF
TRBV19	NA	few	TRBJ2-7	14	TGTGCCAGTAGTATTACGGGGCTCCCCTACGAGCAGTACTTC	CASSITGLPYEQYF